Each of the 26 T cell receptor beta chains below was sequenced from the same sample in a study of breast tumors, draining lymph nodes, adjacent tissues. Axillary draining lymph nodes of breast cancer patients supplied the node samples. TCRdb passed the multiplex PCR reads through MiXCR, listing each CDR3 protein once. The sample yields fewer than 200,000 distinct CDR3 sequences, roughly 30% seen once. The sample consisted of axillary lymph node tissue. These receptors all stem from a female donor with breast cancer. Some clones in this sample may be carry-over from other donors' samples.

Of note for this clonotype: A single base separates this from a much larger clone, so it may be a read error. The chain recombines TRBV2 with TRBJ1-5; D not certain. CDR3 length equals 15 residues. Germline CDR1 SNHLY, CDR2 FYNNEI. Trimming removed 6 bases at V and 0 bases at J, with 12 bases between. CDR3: CASSREGDSNQPQHF. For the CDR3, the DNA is TGTGCCAGCAGCCGCGAGGGAGATAGCAATCAGCCCCAGCATTTT.

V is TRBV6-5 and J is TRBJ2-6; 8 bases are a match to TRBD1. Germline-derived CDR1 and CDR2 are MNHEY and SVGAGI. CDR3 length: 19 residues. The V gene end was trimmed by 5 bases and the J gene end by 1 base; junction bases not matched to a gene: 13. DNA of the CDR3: TGTGCCAGCAGTCACGCATCCAGGGGGCTCAGGTCTGGGGCCAACGTCCTGACTTTC. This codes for CASSHASRGLRSGANVLTF.

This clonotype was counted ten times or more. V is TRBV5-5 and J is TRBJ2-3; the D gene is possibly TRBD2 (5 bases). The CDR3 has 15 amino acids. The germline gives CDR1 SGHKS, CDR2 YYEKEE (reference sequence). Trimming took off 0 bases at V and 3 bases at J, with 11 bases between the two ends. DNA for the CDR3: TGTGCCAGCAGCTTGGCCGAAGCGGAGACAGATACGCAGTATTTT. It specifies CASSLAEAETDTQYF.

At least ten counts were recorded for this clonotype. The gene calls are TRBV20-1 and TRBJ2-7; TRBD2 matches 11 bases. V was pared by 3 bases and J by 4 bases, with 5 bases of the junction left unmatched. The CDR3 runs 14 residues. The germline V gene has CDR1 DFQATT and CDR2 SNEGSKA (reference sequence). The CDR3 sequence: CSASHTSGSYEQYF. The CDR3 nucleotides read TGCAGTGCTAGTCATACTAGCGGGAGTTACGAGCAGTACTTC.

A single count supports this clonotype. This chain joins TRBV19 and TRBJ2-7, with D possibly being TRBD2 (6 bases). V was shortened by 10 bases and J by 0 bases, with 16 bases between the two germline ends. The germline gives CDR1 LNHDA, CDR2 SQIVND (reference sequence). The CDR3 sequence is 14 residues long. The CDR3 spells CANGISGDSYEQYF. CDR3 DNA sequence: TGTGCCAATGGTATTTCGGGAGACTCCTACGAGCAGTACTTC.

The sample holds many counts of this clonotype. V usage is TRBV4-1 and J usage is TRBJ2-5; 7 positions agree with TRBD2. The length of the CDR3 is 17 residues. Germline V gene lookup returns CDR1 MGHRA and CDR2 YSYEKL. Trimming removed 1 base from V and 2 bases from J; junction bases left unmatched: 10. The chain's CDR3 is CASSQGPRDYLQETQYF. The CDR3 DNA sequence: TGCGCCAGCAGCCAAGGCCCCCGGGACTACTTACAAGAGACCCAGTACTTC.

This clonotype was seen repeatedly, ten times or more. The CDR3 is CASSQKDYNEQFF. The CDR3 DNA follows: TGTGCCAGCTCACAGAAAGACTACAATGAGCAGTTCTTC. The genes are TRBV18 and TRBJ2-1; D not resolved. Trimming stripped 4 bases from V and 3 bases from J, with 7 bases between. Germline assignment: CDR1 KGHSH and CDR2 LQKENI. The CDR3 has 13 residues.

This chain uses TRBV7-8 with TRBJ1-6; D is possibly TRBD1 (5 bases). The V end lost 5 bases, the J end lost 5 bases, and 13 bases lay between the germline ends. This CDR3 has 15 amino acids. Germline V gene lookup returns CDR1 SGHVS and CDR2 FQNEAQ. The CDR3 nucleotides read TGTGCCAGCAGCCGACAGACAGAAAATAATTCACCCCTCCACTTT. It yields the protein CASSRQTENNSPLHF.

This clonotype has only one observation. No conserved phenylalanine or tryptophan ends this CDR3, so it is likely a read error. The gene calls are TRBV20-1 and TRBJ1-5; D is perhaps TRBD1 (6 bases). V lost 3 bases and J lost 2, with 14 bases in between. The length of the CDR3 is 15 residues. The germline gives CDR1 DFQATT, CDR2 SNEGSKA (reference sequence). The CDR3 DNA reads TGCAGTGCTAGTGCCCCCAGGGGTGGCAATCAGCCCCAGCATGGT. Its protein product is CSASAPRGGNQPQHG.

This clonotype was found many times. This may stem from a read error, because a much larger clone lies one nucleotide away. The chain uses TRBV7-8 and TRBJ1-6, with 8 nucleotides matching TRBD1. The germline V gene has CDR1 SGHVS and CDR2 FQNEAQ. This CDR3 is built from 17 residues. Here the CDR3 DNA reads TGTGCCAGCAGCTTAGCACCTCAGGGGGCAACAAATTCACCCCCCCACTTT. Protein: CASSLAPQGATNSPPHF. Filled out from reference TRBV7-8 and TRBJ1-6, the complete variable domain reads GAGVSQSPRYKVAKRGQDVALRCDPISGHVSLFWYQQALGQGPEFLTYFQNEAQLDKSGLPSDRFFAERPEGSVSTLKIQRTQQEDSAVYLCASSLAPQGATNSPPHFGNGTRLTVT.

The CDR3 here is CASSFQQGGNTEAFF. As DNA, the CDR3 is TGTGCCAGCAGTTTCCAACAGGGGGGGAACACTGAAGCTTTCTTT. The chain uses TRBV27 and TRBJ1-1; 8 bases map to TRBD1. Looked up from germline, CDR1 is MNHEY and CDR2 is SMNVEV (reference sequence). The V and J ends lost 3 bases and 1 base, in that order; junction bases with no gene match: 4. The CDR3 length is 15 residues.

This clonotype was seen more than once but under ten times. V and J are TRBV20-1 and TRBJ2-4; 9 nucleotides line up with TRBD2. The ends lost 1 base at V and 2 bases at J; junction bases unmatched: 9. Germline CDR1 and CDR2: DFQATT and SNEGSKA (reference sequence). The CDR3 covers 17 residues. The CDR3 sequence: CSARAGGRAGTKNIQYF. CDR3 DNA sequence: TGCAGTGCTAGAGCTGGCGGGAGGGCCGGAACCAAAAACATTCAGTACTTC.

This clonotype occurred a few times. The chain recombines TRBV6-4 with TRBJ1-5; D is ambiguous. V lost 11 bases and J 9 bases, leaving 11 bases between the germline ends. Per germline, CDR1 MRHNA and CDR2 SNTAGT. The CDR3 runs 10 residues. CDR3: CAFPPRPQHF. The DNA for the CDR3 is TGTGCCTTCCCCCCCCGGCCCCAGCATTTT.

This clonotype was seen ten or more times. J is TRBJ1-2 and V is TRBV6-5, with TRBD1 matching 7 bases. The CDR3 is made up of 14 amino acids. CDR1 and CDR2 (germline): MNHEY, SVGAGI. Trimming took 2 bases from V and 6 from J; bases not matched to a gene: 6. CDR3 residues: CASSYQGGRDGYTF. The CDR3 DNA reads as TGTGCCAGCAGTTACCAAGGGGGCCGGGATGGCTACACCTTC.

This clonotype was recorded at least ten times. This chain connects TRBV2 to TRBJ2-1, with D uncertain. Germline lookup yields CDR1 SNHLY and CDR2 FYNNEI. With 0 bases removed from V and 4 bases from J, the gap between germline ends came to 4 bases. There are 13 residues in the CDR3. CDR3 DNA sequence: TGTGCCAGCAGTGAAGCCCATTACAATGAGCAGTTCTTC. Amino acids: CASSEAHYNEQFF.

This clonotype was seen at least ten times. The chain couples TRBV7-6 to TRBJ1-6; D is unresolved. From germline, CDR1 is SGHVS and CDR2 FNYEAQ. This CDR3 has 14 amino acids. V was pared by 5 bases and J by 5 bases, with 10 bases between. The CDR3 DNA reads TGTGCCAGCAGCAAGAGTGCGAATAATTCACCCCTCCACTTT. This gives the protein CASSKSANNSPLHF. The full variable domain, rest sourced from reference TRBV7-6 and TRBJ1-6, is GAGVSQSPRYKVTKRGQDVALRCDPISGHVSLYWYRQALGQGPEFLTYFNYEAQQDKSGLPNDRFSAERPEGSISTLTIQRTEQRDSAMYRCASSKSANNSPLHFGNGTRLTVT.

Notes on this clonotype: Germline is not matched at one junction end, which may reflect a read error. DNA of the CDR3: TGTGCCATTAGTGATGCAGGGGGGGCTGGTGAAAAACTGTTTTTT. As protein: CAISDAGGAGEKLFF. The chain links TRBV10-3 to TRBJ1-4; 7 positions match TRBD1. Per the germline V gene, CDR1 is ENHRY and CDR2 is SYGVKD. The CDR3 is 15 residues long.

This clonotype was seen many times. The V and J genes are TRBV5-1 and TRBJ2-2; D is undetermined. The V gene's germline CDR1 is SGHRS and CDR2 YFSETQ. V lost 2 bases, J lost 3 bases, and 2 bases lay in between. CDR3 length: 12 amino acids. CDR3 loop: CASSFDTGELFF. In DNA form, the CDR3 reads TGCGCCAGCAGCTTCGACACCGGGGAGCTGTTTTTT.

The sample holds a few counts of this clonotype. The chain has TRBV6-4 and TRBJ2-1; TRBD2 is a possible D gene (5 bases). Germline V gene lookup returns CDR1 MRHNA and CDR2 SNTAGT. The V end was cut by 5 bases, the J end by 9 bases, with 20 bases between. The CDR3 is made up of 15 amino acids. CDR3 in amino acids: CASSRLALGDGEQFF. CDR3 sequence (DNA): TGTGCCAGCAGTAGGCTAGCCCTGGGAGACGGTGAGCAGTTCTTC.

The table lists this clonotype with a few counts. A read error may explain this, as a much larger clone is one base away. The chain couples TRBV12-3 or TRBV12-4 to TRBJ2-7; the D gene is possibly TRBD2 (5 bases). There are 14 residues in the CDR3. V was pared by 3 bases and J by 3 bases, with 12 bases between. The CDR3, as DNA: TGTGCCAGCAGTTTCGAGGGTTTGCACTACGAGCAGTACTTC. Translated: CASSFEGLHYEQYF.

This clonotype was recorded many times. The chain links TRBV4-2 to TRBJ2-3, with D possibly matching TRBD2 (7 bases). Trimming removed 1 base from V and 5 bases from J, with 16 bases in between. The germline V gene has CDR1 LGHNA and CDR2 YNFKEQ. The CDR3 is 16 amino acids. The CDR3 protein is CASSQAVGGRQDTQYF. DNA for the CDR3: TGTGCCAGCAGCCAAGCGGTGGGGGGGCGTCAAGATACGCAGTATTTT.

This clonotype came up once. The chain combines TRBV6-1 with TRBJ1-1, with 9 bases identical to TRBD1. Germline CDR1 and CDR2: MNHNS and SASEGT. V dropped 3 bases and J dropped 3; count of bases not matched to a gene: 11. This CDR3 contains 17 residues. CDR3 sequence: CASSDPGQGDWDTEAFF. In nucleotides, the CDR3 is TGTGCCAGCAGTGACCCGGGACAGGGCGACTGGGACACTGAAGCTTTCTTT.

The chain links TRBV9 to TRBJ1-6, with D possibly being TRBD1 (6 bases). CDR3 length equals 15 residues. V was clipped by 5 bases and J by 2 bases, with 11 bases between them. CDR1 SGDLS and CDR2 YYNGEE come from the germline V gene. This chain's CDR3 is CASSAQGAYNSPLHF. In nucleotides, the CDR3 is TGTGCCAGCAGTGCACAGGGCGCCTATAATTCACCCCTCCACTTT.

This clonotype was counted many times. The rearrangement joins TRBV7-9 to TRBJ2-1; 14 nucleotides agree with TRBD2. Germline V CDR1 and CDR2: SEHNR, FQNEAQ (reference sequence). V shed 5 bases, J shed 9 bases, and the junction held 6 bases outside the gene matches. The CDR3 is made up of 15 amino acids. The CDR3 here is CASSRLAGGLGEQFF. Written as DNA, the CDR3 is TGTGCCAGCAGCCGACTAGCGGGGGGGCTGGGTGAGCAGTTCTTC.

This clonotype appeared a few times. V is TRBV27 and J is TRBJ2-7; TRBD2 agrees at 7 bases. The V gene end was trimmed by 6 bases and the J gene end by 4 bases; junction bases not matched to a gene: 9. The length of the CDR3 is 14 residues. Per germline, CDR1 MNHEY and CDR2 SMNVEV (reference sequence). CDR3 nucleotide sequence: TGTGCCAGCAGCTCTCGGGGGAGGGCTTACGAGCAGTACTTC. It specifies CASSSRGRAYEQYF.

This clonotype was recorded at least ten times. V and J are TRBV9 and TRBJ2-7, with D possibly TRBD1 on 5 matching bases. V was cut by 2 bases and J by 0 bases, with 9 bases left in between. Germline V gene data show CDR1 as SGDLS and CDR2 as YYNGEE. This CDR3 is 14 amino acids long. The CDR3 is CASSVQGSSYEQYF. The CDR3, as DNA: TGTGCCAGCAGCGTGCAGGGTAGCTCCTACGAGCAGTACTTC. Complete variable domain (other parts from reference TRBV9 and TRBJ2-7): DSGVTQTPKHLITATGQRVTLRCSPRSGDLSVYWYQQSLDQGLQFLIQYYNGEERAKGNILERFSAQQFPDLHSELNLSSLELGDSALYFCASSVQGSSYEQYFGPGTRLTVT.